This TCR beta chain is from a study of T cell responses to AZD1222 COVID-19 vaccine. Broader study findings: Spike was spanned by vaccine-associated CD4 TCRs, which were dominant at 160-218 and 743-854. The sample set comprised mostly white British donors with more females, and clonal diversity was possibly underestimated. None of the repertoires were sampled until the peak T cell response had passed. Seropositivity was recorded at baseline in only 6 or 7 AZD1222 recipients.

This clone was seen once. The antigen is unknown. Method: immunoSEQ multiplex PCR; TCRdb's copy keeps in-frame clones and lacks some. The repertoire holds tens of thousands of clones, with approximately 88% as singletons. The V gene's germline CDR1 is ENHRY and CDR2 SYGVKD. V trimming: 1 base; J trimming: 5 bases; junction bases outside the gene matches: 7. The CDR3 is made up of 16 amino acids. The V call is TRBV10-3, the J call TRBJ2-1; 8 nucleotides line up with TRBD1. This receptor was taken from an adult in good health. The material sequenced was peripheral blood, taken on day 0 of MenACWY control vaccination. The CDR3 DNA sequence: TGTGCCATCAGTGAGTTAAGGACAGGGTACGACAATGAGCAGTTCTTC. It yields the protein CAISELRTGYDNEQFF.